This is a list of T cell receptor beta chains from one sample in a study of T cell responses to AZD1222 COVID-19 vaccine. Method: immunoSEQ multiplex PCR; TCRdb's copy keeps in-frame clones and lacks some. Among around 200,000 clones, around 94% were seen once, and the ten largest hold around 1.6%. The source material was peripheral blood, sampled 28 days after the second AZD1222 dose. All receptors come from an adult who received the AZD1222 COVID-19 vaccine. The CDR3 runs from the conserved cysteine through the conserved F or W. D genes are given only for firm matches. The size field is filled for only some rows; it gives once, few, many or a size class.

CDR3aa	CDR3nt	v_gene	j_gene	abundance	d_gene
CASSRRDRGGTEAFF	TGTGCCAGCAGCCGCAGGGACAGGGGAGGAACTGAAGCTTTCTTT	TRBV3-1/TRBV3-2	TRBJ1-1	.	TRBD1
CASSPYVTRDEQYF	TGCGCCAGCAGCCCCTACGTAACTCGGGACGAGCAGTACTTC	TRBV5-1	TRBJ2-7	.	.
CASRGQGRQPQHF	TGCGCCAGCCGCGGACAGGGACGGCAGCCCCAGCATTTT	TRBV10-2	TRBJ1-5	.	TRBD1
CAISDRDGSNQPQHF	TGTGCCATCAGTGATAGGGACGGGAGCAATCAGCCCCAGCATTTT	TRBV10-3	TRBJ1-5	once	.
CASSAGDRGRATNEKLFF	TGTGCCAGCAGCGCTGGAGACAGGGGGCGTGCAACTAATGAAAAACTGTTTTTT	TRBV9	TRBJ1-4	.	TRBD1
CASSYGRAVEKLFF	TGTGCCAGCAGTTACGGGAGAGCGGTTGAAAAACTGTTTTTT	TRBV6-5	TRBJ1-4	.	.
CASSPLGGQGPQHF	TGTGCCAGCTCACCACTTGGGGGCCAGGGGCCCCAGCATTTT	TRBV18	TRBJ1-5	.	.
CASSRDRPYEQYF	TGTGCCAGTAGCAGGGACAGACCCTACGAGCAGTACTTC	TRBV19	TRBJ2-7	.	TRBD1
CASRYGRNNEQFF	TGTGCCAGCAGATATGGTAGGAACAATGAGCAGTTCTTC	TRBV7-2	TRBJ2-1	.	.
CSVVWGTYEQYF	TGCAGCGTTGTGTGGGGAACCTACGAGCAGTACTTC	TRBV29-1	TRBJ2-7	.	.
CASSPSQSGGGYGYTF	TGTGCCAGCAGCCCCTCCCAGTCCGGGGGCGGCTATGGCTACACCTTC	TRBV3-1/TRBV3-2	TRBJ1-2	.	.
CASSFSPPADGGHYEQYF	TGTGCCAGCAGCTTTTCCCCCCCGGCCGATGGGGGCCACTACGAGCAGTACTTC	TRBV13	TRBJ2-7	.	.
CASSLLAGGELFF	TGTGCCAGCAGTTTATTGGCCGGCGGGGAGCTGTTTTTT	TRBV27	TRBJ2-2	.	.
CANDRVNSPLHF	TGTGCCAATGACAGGGTCAATTCACCCCTCCACTTT	TRBV19	TRBJ1-6	.	TRBD1
CASSPPTNYEQYF	TGTGCCAGCTCACCACCAACCAACTACGAGCAGTACTTC	TRBV18	TRBJ2-7	.	.
CASSRRESTDTQYF	TGTGCCAGCAGTCGCAGGGAAAGCACAGATACGCAGTATTTT	TRBV6-5	TRBJ2-3	.	.
CASSLSVQGSHEQYF	TGTGCCAGCAGCTTATCAGTTCAGGGGAGCCACGAGCAGTACTTC	TRBV5-6	TRBJ2-7	.	.
CASSPQRVNTEAFF	TGTGCCAGTAGCCCGCAGAGGGTGAACACTGAAGCTTTCTTT	TRBV19	TRBJ1-1	once	.
CASSRDGTDEKLFF	TGCGCCAGCAGCCGCGATGGGACAGATGAAAAACTGTTTTTT	TRBV5-1	TRBJ1-4	.	TRBD1
CASSLEDSYNEQFF	TGTGCCAGCAGCTTGGAGGACAGTTACAATGAGCAGTTCTTC	TRBV5-4	TRBJ2-1	few	.
CASRRGTEAFF	TGTGCCAGCAGGCGGGGCACTGAAGCTTTCTTT	TRBV28	TRBJ1-1	.	.
CASSAGQNTEAFF	TGTGCCAGCAGTGCGGGGCAAAACACTGAAGCTTTCTTT	TRBV12-3/TRBV12-4	TRBJ1-1	.	.
CSVEEIRDAEQYF	TGCAGCGTTGAAGAAATTCGGGACGCCGAGCAGTACTTC	TRBV29-1	TRBJ2-7	.	.
CASSPYSGGEQFF	TGTGCCAGCAGCCCCTATTCCGGTGGTGAGCAGTTCTTC	TRBV13	TRBJ2-1	.	.
CASSLLGYNQPQHF	TGTGCCAGCAGCTTACTAGGTTACAATCAGCCCCAGCATTTT	TRBV7-9	TRBJ1-5	.	.
CASSFNTGELFF	TGTGCCAGCAGCTTCAACACCGGGGAGCTGTTTTTT	TRBV7-2	TRBJ2-2	.	.
CASSLSAGGPRETQYF	TGTGCCAGCAGCTTATCCGCGGGGGGGCCGAGAGAGACCCAGTACTTC	TRBV7-3	TRBJ2-5	.	TRBD2
CASSLIYDSPLHF	TGTGCCAGCAGCTTGATCTACGATTCACCCCTCCACTTT	TRBV5-5	TRBJ1-6	.	.
CASSSSGAPYEQYF	TGTGCCAGTAGTTCTAGCGGGGCTCCTTACGAGCAGTACTTC	TRBV19	TRBJ2-7	once	TRBD2
CASSLDRGAEAFF	TGTGCCAGCAGCCTGGACAGGGGCGCTGAAGCTTTCTTT	TRBV7-9	TRBJ1-1	.	TRBD1
CASSWGAGDTDTQYF	TGCGCCAGCAGCTGGGGAGCGGGAGACACAGATACGCAGTATTTT	TRBV5-1	TRBJ2-3	.	TRBD2
CASSSRPGQGIPSRPQHF	TGTGCCAGCAGTTCCAGACCGGGACAGGGGATCCCTTCCCGGCCCCAGCATTTT	TRBV28	TRBJ1-5	.	TRBD1
CASSSSGTVSEKLFF	TGTGCCAGCAGTTCTTCCGGGACAGTTTCCGAAAAACTGTTTTTT	TRBV27	TRBJ1-4	.	TRBD1
CASSLVGGLNTIYF	TGCGCCAGCAGCTTGGTGGGGGGCTTAAACACCATATATTTT	TRBV5-1	TRBJ1-3	.	.
CASSPPGLAYNEQFF	TGTGCCAGCTCACCACCGGGACTAGCATACAATGAGCAGTTCTTC	TRBV18	TRBJ2-1	.	TRBD2
CASSLGNSPLHF	TGTGCCAGCAGCTTAGGGAATTCACCCCTCCACTTT	TRBV7-6	TRBJ1-6	.	.
CASSSTYEQYF	TGTGCCAGCAGCTCGACATACGAGCAGTACTTC	TRBV27	TRBJ2-7	.	.
CASRSDFSEAFF	TGTGCCAGCAGAAGTGATTTTAGTGAAGCTTTCTTT	TRBV6-5	TRBJ1-1	.	.
CASSKSDPDRAMNTEAFF	TGTGCCAGCAGTAAATCGGATCCGGACAGAGCCATGAACACTGAAGCTTTCTTT	TRBV2	TRBJ1-1	once	.
CASSLPVRPYEQYF	TGTGCCAGCAGCTTACCGGTCAGGCCCTACGAGCAGTACTTC	TRBV7-9	TRBJ2-7	.	.
CAISEGGSLYEQYF	TGTGCCATCAGTGAGGGGGGATCCCTCTACGAGCAGTACTTC	TRBV10-3	TRBJ2-7	.	.
CASSLGWGTGVYEQFF	TGTGCCAGCAGCTTAGGATGGGGGACAGGGGTGTATGAGCAGTTCTTC	TRBV7-8	TRBJ2-1	.	TRBD1
CAWRGGPLLFF	TGTGCCTGGAGGGGGGGGCCCCTACTGTTTTTT	TRBV30	TRBJ1-4	.	.
CASSSPDRGDEKLFF	TGTGCCAGCAGTTCCCCGGACAGGGGAGATGAAAAACTGTTTTTT	TRBV6-6	TRBJ1-4	.	TRBD1
CASYPVRVEKLFF	TGTGCCAGCTACCCCGTCCGAGTTGAAAAACTGTTTTTT	TRBV28	TRBJ1-4	.	.
CASSVATGTGGEQYF	TGTGCCAGCAGCGTAGCTACCGGGACAGGGGGGGAGCAGTACTTC	TRBV9	TRBJ2-7	.	TRBD1
CASRRPASPYGYTF	TGTGCCAGTAGAAGGCCGGCCTCCCCCTATGGCTACACCTTC	TRBV19	TRBJ1-2	.	.
CASSQFNSPLHF	TGTGCCAGCAGCCAATTTAATTCACCCCTCCACTTT	TRBV14	TRBJ1-6	.	.
CASSGPGQGTSYEQYF	TGTGCCAGCAGTGGGCCGGGACAGGGGACATCATACGAGCAGTACTTC	TRBV6-6	TRBJ2-7	.	TRBD1
CASSEAFRFSNQPQHF	TGCGCCAGCAGTGAGGCTTTCAGGTTTAGCAATCAGCCCCAGCATTTT	TRBV10-2	TRBJ1-5	.	.
CASNPGGFDNQPQHF	TGTGCCAGCAACCCAGGGGGATTCGACAATCAGCCCCAGCATTTT	TRBV28	TRBJ1-5	.	TRBD1
CSGRTQETQYF	TGCAGTGGGAGGACCCAAGAGACCCAGTACTTC	TRBV20-1	TRBJ2-5	.	.
CASSLMGGVKEAFF	TGTGCCAGCAGCTTAATGGGGGGGGTAAAGGAGGCTTTCTTT	TRBV7-2	TRBJ1-1	.	.
CASSLAGARGGSYEQYF	TGCGCCAGCAGCTTGGCCGGGGCAAGGGGAGGTAGCTACGAGCAGTACTTC	TRBV5-1	TRBJ2-7	.	.